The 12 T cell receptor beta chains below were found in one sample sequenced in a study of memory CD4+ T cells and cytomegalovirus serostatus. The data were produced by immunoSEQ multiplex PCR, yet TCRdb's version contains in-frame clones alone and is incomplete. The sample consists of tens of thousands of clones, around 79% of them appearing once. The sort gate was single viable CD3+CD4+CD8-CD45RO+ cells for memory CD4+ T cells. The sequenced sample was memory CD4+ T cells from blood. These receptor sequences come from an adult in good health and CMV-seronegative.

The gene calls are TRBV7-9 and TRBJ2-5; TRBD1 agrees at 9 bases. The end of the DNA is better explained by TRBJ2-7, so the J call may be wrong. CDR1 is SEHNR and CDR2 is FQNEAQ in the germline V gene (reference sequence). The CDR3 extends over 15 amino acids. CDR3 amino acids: CASSLGDRQGDEQYF. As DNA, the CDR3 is TGTGCCAGCAGCTTAGGGGACAGACAGGGGGACGAGCAGTACTTC.

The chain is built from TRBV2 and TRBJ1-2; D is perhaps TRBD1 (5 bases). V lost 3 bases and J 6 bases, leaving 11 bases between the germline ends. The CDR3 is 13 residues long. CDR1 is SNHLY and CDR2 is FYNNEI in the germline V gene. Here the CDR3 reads CASSDPGTNGYTF. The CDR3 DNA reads TGTGCCAGCAGTGACCCAGGGACCAATGGCTACACCTTC.

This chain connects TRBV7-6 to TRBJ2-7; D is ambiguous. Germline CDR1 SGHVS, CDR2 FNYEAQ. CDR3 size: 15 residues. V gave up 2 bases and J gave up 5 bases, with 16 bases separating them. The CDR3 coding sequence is TGTGCCAGCAGCTTAATAGAAGTCGGCGGAGACGAGCAGTACTTC. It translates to CASSLIEVGGDEQYF. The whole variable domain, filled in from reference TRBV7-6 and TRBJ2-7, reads GAGVSQSPRYKVTKRGQDVALRCDPISGHVSLYWYRQALGQGPEFLTYFNYEAQQDKSGLPNDRFSAERPEGSISTLTIQRTEQRDSAMYRCASSLIEVGGDEQYFGPGTRLTVT.

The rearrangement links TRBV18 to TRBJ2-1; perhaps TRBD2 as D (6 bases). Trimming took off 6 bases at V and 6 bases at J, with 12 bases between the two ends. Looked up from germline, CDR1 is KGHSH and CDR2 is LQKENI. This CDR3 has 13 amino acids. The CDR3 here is CASSVTSRNEQFF. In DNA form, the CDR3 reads TGTGCCAGCTCGGTTACTAGCCGCAATGAGCAGTTCTTC. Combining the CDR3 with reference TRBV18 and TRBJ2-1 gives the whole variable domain NAGVMQNPRHLVRRRGQEARLRCSPMKGHSHVYWYRQLPEEGLKFMVYLQKENIIDESGMPKERFSAEFPKEGPSILRIQQVVRGDSAAYFCASSVTSRNEQFFGPGTRLTVL.

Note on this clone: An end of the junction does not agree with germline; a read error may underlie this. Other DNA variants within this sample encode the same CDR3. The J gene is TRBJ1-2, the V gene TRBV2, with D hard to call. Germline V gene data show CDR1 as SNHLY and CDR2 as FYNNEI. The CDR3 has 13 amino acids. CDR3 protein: CASTRLGDYGYTF. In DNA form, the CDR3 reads TGTGCCAGCACCCGCCTAGGTGACTACGGCTACACCTTC. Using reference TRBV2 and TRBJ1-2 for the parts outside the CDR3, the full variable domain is EPEVTQTPSHQVTQMGQEVILRCVPISNHLYFYWYRQILGQKVEFLVSFYNNEISEKSEIFDDQFSVERPDGSNFTLKIRSTKLEDSAMYFCASTRLGDYGYTFGSGTRLTVV.

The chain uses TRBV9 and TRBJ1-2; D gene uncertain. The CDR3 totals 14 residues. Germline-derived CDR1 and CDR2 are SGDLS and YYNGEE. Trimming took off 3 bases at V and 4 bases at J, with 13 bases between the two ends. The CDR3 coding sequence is TGTGCCAGCAGCGATGCACGGACGGGCTATGGCTACACCTTC. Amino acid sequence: CASSDARTGYGYTF.

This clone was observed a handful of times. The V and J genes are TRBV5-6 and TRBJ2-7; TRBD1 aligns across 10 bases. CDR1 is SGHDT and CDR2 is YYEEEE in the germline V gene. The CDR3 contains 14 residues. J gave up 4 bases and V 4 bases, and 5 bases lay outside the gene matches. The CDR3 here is CASSGRTGGYEQYF. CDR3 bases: TGTGCCAGCAGCGGAAGGACAGGGGGATACGAGCAGTACTTC. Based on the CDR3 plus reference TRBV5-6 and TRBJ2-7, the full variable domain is DAGVTQSPTHLIKTRGQQVTLRCSPKSGHDTVSWYQQALGQGPQFIFQYYEEEERQRGNFPDRFSGHQFPNYSSELNVNALLLGDSALYLCASSGRTGGYEQYFGPGTRLTVT.

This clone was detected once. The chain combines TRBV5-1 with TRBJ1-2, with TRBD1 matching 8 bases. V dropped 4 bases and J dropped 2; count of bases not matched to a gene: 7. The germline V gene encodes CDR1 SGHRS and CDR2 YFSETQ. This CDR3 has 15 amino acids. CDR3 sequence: CASSRGAGGNYGYTF. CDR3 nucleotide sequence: TGCGCCAGCAGCCGGGGGGCAGGGGGCAACTATGGCTACACCTTC.

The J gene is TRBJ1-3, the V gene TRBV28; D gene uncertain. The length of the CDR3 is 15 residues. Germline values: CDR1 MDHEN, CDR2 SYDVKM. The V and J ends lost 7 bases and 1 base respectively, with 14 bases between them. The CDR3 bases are TGTGCCAGCACTCGACTTGTGGGTTCTGGAAACACCATATATTTT. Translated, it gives CASTRLVGSGNTIYF. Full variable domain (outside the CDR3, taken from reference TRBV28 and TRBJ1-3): DVKVTQSSRYLVKRTGEKVFLECVQDMDHENMFWYRQDPGLGLRLIYFSYDVKMKEKGDIPEGYSVSREKKERFSLILESASTNQTSMYLCASTRLVGSGNTIYFGEGSWLTVV.

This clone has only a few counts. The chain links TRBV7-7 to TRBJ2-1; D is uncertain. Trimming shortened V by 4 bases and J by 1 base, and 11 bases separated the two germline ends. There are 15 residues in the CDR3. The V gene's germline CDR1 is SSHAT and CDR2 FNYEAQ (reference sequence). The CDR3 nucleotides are TGTGCCAGCAGCTATACAGCCACGTCCTACAATGAGCAGTTCTTC. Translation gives CASSYTATSYNEQFF.

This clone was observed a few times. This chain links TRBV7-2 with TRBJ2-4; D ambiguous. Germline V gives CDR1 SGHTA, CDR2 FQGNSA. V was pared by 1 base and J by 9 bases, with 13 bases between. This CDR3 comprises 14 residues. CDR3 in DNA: TGTGCCAGCAGCTTAGAGGGCACCAACCTCATTCAGTACTTC. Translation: CASSLEGTNLIQYF.

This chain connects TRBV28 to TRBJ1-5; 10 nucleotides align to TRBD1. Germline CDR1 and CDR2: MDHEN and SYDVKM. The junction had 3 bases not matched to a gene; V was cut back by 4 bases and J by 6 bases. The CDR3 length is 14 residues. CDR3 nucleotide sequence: TGTGCCAGCAGTTCCGGGACAGGGGTTCAGCCCCAGCATTTT. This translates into CASSSGTGVQPQHF.